These 14 T cell receptor beta chains came from one sample sequenced in a study of T cell repertoires in cytomegalovirus infection. TCRdb passed the reads through MiXCR, listing each CDR3 protein once. Among about 490,000 distinct CDR3 sequences, approximately 16% were seen once, and the ten largest hold about 24%. Material: CD8+ T cells from PBMCs. These receptors all stem from a human donor in good health (CMV status not recorded). Some clones in this sample may be carry-over from other donors' samples.

This clonotype has ten or more counts. This rearrangement joins TRBV27 to TRBJ2-5, with D perhaps matching TRBD1 (5 bases). CDR1 is MNHEY, CDR2 SMNVEV, per germline (reference sequence). V was trimmed by 3 bases and J by 5 bases, leaving 13 bases between them. The CDR3 is made up of 14 amino acids. In nucleotides, the CDR3 is TGTGCCAGCAGTTTCGGCAGGGCAGGGGAGACCCAGTACTTC. Translation gives CASSFGRAGETQYF.

This clonotype occurred a few times. The J gene is TRBJ2-1, the V gene TRBV27, with TRBD2 matching 8 bases. The CDR3 is made up of 14 amino acids. In germline, CDR1 is MNHEY, CDR2 SMNVEV (reference sequence). Trimming removed 2 bases from V and 6 bases from J; junction bases left unmatched: 3. In nucleotides, the CDR3 is TGTGCCAGCAGTTTAGGGGGGACTAGCAATGAGCAGTTCTTC. It is translated as CASSLGGTSNEQFF.

The table lists this clonotype with many counts. The V gene is TRBV6-2 or TRBV6-3, the J gene TRBJ2-2, with 9 positions matching TRBD1. Germline CDR1 is MNHEY and CDR2 is SVGEGT. Trimming took 6 bases from V and 4 from J; bases not matched to a gene: 6. This CDR3 contains 15 residues. The DNA for the CDR3 is TGTGCCAGCAGCCTCGGACAGGGGATCACCGGGGAGCTGTTTTTT. This codes for CASSLGQGITGELFF.

The genes are TRBV19 and TRBJ1-5; possibly TRBD1 for D (6 bases). Trimming pared 6 bases from V and 3 bases from J, leaving 21 bases between. This CDR3 has 17 amino acids. Germline CDR1 and CDR2: LNHDA and SQIVND (reference sequence). DNA of the CDR3: TGTGCCAGTAGATGGGGGGGCCGGGGAGTATACAATCAGCCCCAGCATTTT. Translation gives CASRWGGRGVYNQPQHF.

This clonotype has a handful of counts. The J gene is TRBJ2-7, the V gene TRBV4-1; the D gene is possibly TRBD1 (5 bases). This CDR3 is 13 amino acids long. Germline V CDR1 and CDR2: MGHRA, YSYEKL. With 0 bases removed from V and 4 bases from J, the gap between germline ends came to 7 bases. In nucleotides, the CDR3 is TGCGCCAGCAGCCAAGATGGGGCTTACGAGCAGTACTTC. Protein: CASSQDGAYEQYF.

This clonotype was seen many times. V and J are TRBV19 and TRBJ1-2; D possibly corresponds to TRBD1 (5 bases). The CDR3 length is 15 residues. V lost 0 bases and J 4 bases, leaving 12 bases between the germline ends. Germline values: CDR1 LNHDA, CDR2 SQIVND (reference sequence). This chain's CDR3 is CASSIEAGNLYGYTF. CDR3 nucleotides: TGTGCCAGTAGTATAGAGGCAGGGAACCTCTATGGCTACACCTTC.

The chain uses TRBV2 and TRBJ2-1, with 11 positions matching TRBD2. CDR1 and CDR2 (germline): SNHLY, FYNNEI. The CDR3 is 18 residues long. V was clipped by 6 bases and J by 0 bases; unmatched bases: 10. The CDR3 DNA reads TGTGCCAGCAGGGCGGGCCTAGCGGGGGGACACTCCTACAATGAGCAGTTCTTC. Translating gives CASRAGLAGGHSYNEQFF.

The chain carries TRBV2 and TRBJ2-5; the D gene is possibly TRBD2 (7 bases). Deletions cut 2 bases from V and 1 base from J, with 17 bases between. Germline V gene data show CDR1 as SNHLY and CDR2 as FYNNEI. The CDR3 is made up of 17 amino acids. DNA for the CDR3: TGTGCCAGCAGTGAATGGGGGGGGGCCGGGGGCCAAGAGACCCAGTACTTC. Its translation: CASSEWGGAGGQETQYF.

The V gene is TRBV14, the J gene TRBJ2-5, with a possible D match to TRBD1 (5 bases). V lost 5 bases, J lost 4 bases, and 11 bases lay in between. This CDR3 spans 13 amino acids. Germline CDR1 is SGHDN and CDR2 is FVKESK. CDR3 sequence: CASSSRQIETQYF. The CDR3 DNA sequence: TGTGCCAGCAGCTCCCGACAGATAGAGACCCAGTACTTC. Full variable domain (remainder filled in from reference TRBV14 and TRBJ2-5): EAGVTQFPSHSVIEKGQTVTLRCDPISGHDNLYWYRRVMGKEIKFLLHFVKESKQDESGMPNNRFLAERTGGTYSTLKVQPAELEDSGVYFCASSSRQIETQYFGPGTRLLVL.

This clonotype was seen many times. This chain links TRBV6-5 with TRBJ1-3; D call uncertain. The CDR3 is 15 amino acids. The germline V and J ends were trimmed by 2 bases and 0 bases, with 8 bases remaining between them. Germline loops: CDR1 MNHEY, CDR2 SVGAGI. The CDR3 DNA reads TGTGCCAGCAGTTACGGCAGTCTCTCTGGAAACACCATATATTTT. Translating gives CASSYGSLSGNTIYF.

There are many counts of this clonotype. The V and J genes are TRBV7-6 and TRBJ2-3, with D unresolved. Germline lookup yields CDR1 SGHVS and CDR2 FNYEAQ. V dropped 4 bases and J dropped 0 bases, with 5 bases sitting between them. The CDR3 length is 13 residues. The CDR3 DNA follows: TGTGCCAGCAGCTACTTAAGCACAGATACGCAGTATTTT. Residues: CASSYLSTDTQYF.

This clonotype was counted ten times or more. J is TRBJ1-1 and V is TRBV28; D is ambiguous. Germline V gives CDR1 MDHEN, CDR2 SYDVKM. This CDR3 contains 13 residues. V lost 5 bases and J lost 6, with 13 bases in between. The CDR3 region is CASSERRWSEAFF. The CDR3 DNA sequence: TGTGCCAGCAGTGAAAGGAGGTGGTCTGAAGCTTTCTTT.

This clonotype was seen once. The chain uses TRBV7-8 and TRBJ1-1; tentatively, D is TRBD1 (6 bases). Germline CDR1 is SGHVS and CDR2 is FQNEAQ. The CDR3 length is 14 residues. Trimming removed 4 bases at V and 5 bases at J, with 14 bases between. The CDR3 DNA reads as TGTGCCAGCAGCTGGAGGGGGGGGGTAACTGAAGCTTTCTTT. The encoded protein is CASSWRGGVTEAFF.

Regarding this clonotype: A much larger clone is a single base away; this may be a read error. V is TRBV12-3 or TRBV12-4 and J is TRBJ1-6; D possibly corresponds to TRBD1 (6 bases). The CDR3 is 16 amino acids. CDR3 residues: CASSLGTGRYNSPPHF. The CDR3 bases are TGTGCCAGCAGTTTAGGAACAGGGCGCTATAATTCACCCCCCCACTTT.